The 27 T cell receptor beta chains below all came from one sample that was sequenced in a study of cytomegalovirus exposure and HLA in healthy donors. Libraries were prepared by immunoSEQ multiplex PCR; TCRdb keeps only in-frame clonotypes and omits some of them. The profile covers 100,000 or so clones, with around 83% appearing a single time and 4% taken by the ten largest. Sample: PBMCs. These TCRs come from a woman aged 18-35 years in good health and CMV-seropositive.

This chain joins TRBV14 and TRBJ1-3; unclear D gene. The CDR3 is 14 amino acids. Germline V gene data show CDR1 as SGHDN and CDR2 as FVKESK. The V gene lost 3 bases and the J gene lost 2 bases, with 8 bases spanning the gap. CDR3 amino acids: CASSHRSTGNTIYF. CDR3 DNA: TGTGCCAGCAGCCACCGGAGTACTGGAAACACCATATATTTT. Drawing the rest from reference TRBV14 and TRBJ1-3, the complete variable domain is EAGVTQFPSHSVIEKGQTVTLRCDPISGHDNLYWYRRVMGKEIKFLLHFVKESKQDESGMPNNRFLAERTGGTYSTLKVQPAELEDSGVYFCASSHRSTGNTIYFGEGSWLTVV.

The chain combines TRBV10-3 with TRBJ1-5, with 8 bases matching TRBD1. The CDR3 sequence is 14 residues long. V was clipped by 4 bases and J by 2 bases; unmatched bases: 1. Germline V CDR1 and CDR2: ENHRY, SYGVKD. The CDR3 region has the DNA TGTGCCATCAGTGTGGACAGGGGCAATCAGCCCCAGCATTTT. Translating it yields CAISVDRGNQPQHF.

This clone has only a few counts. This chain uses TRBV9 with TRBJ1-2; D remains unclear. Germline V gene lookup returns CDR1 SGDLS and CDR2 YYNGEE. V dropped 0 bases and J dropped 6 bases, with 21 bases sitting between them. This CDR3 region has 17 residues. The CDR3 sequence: CASSVAVRWAEGNGYTF. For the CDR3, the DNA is TGTGCCAGCAGCGTAGCCGTAAGGTGGGCAGAGGGAAATGGCTACACCTTC.

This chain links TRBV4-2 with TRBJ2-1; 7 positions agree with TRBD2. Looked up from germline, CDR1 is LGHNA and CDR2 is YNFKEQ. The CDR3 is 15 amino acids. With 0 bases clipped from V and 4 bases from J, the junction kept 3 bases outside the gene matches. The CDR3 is CASSQEGGGYNEQFF. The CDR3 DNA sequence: TGTGCCAGCAGCCAAGAGGGGGGGGGATACAATGAGCAGTTCTTC.

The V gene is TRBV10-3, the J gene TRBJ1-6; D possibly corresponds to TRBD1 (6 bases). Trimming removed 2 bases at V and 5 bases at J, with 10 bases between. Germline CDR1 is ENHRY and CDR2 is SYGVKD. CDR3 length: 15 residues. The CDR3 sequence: CAISERTVNNSPLHF. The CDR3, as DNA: TGTGCCATCAGTGAGAGGACAGTAAATAATTCACCCCTCCACTTT.

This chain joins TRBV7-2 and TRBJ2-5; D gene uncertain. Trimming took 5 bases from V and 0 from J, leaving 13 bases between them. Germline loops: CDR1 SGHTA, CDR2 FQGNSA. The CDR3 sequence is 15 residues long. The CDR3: CASSPNTLNQETQYF. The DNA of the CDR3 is TGTGCCAGCAGCCCCAACACCCTTAACCAAGAGACCCAGTACTTC. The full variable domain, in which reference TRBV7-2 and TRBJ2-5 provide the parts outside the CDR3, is GAGVSQSPSNKVTEKGKDVELRCDPISGHTALYWYRQSLGQGLEFLIYFQGNSAPDKSGLPSDRFSAERTGGSVSTLTIQRTQQEDSAVYLCASSPNTLNQETQYFGPGTRLLVL.

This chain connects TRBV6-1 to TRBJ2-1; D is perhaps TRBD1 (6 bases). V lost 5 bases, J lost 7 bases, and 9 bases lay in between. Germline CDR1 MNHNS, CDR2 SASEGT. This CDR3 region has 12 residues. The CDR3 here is CASSTGWNEQFF. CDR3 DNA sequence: TGTGCCAGCAGTACAGGGTGGAATGAGCAGTTCTTC.

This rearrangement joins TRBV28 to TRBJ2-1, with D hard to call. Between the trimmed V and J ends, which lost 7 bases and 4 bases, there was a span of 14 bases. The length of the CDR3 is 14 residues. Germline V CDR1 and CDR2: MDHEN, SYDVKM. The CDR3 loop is CASISLTTYNEQFF. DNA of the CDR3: TGTGCCAGCATATCTCTTACCACTTACAATGAGCAGTTCTTC.

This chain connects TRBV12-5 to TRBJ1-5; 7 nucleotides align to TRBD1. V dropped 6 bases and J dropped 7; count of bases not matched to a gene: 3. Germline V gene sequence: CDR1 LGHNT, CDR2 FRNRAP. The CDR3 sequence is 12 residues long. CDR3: CASGLGGQPQHF. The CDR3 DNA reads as TGTGCTAGTGGACTAGGGGGCCAGCCCCAGCATTTT.

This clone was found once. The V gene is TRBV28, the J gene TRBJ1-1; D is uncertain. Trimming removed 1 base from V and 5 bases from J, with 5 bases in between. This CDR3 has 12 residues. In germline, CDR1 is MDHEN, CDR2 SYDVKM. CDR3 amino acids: CASSLSQTEAFF. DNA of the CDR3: TGTGCCAGCAGTTTATCCCAAACTGAAGCTTTCTTT. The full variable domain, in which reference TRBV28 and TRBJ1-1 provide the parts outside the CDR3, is DVKVTQSSRYLVKRTGEKVFLECVQDMDHENMFWYRQDPGLGLRLIYFSYDVKMKEKGDIPEGYSVSREKKERFSLILESASTNQTSMYLCASSLSQTEAFFGQGTRLTVV.

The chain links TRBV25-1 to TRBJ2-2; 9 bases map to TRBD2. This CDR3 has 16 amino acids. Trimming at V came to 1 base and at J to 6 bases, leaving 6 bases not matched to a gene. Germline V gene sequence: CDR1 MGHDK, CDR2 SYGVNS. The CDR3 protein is CASSELGGRAPGELFF. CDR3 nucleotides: TGTGCCAGCAGTGAATTAGGCGGGAGGGCCCCCGGGGAGCTGTTTTTT.

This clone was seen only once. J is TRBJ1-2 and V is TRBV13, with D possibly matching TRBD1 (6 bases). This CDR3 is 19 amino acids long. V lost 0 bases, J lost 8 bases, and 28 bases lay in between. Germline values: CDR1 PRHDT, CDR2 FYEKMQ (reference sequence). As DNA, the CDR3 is TGTGCCAGCAGCTTAGGCCTAAATGGTGGGGGCGGAGACATCGGCGGCTACACCTTC. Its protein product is CASSLGLNGGGGDIGGYTF. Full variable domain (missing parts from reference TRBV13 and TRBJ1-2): AAGVIQSPRHLIKEKRETATLKCYPIPRHDTVYWYQQGPGQDPQFLISFYEKMQSDKGSIPDRFSAQQFSDYHSELNMSSLELGDSALYFCASSLGLNGGGGDIGGYTFGSGTRLTVV.

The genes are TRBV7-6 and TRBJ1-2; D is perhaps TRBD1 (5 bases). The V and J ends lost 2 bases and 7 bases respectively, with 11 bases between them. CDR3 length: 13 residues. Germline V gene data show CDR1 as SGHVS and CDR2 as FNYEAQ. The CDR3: CASSLSGGSGYTF. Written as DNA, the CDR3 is TGTGCCAGCAGCTTATCTGGGGGGTCTGGCTACACCTTC.

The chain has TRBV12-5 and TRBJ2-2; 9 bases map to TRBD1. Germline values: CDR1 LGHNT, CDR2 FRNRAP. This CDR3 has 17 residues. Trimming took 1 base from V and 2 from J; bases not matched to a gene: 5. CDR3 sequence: CASGLGDREGNTGELFF. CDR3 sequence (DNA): TGTGCTAGTGGTTTGGGGGACAGGGAAGGTAACACCGGGGAGCTGTTTTTT.

The CDR3 is CASSAIDPNEQFF. In DNA form, the CDR3 reads TGTGCCAGCAGTGCGATAGATCCCAATGAGCAGTTCTTC. The gene calls are TRBV11-1 and TRBJ2-1; no firm D call. Per germline, CDR1 SGHAT and CDR2 FQDESV (reference sequence). V lost 6 bases and J 6 bases, leaving 12 bases between the germline ends. This CDR3 comprises 13 residues.

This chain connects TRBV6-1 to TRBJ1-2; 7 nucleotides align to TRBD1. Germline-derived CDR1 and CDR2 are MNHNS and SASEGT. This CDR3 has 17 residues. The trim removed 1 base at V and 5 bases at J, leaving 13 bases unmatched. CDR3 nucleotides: TGTGCCAGCAGTGAAGACCCGTCGACAGGGCGTGGATATGGCTACACCTTC. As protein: CASSEDPSTGRGYGYTF.

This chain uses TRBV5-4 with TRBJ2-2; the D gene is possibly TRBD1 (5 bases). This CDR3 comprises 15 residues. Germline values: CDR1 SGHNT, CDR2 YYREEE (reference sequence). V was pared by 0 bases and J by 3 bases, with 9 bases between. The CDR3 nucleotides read TGTGCCAGCAGCTTGGGGCAGGGATACACCGGGGAGCTGTTTTTT. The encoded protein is CASSLGQGYTGELFF. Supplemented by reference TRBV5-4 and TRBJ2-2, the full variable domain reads ETGVTQSPTHLIKTRGQQVTLRCSSQSGHNTVSWYQQALGQGPQFIFQYYREEENGRGNFPPRFSGLQFPNYSSELNVNALELDDSALYLCASSLGQGYTGELFFGEGSRLTVL.

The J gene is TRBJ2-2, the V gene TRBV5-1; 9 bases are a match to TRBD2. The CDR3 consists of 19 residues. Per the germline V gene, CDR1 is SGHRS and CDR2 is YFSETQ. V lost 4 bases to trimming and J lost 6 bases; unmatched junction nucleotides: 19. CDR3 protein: CASSPSTSGLPTTPGELFF. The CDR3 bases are TGCGCCAGCAGCCCGTCGACTAGCGGACTACCCACAACGCCCGGGGAGCTGTTTTTT.

The CDR3, as DNA: TGTGCCAGCCCAAGACAGGAAGGCCTGCAGTACTTC. Translated: CASPRQEGLQYF. The chain employs TRBV27 and TRBJ2-7; TRBD1 might be the D (6 bases). The CDR3 is made up of 12 amino acids. The germline CDR1 and CDR2 sequences are MNHEY and SMNVEV (reference sequence). V gave up 8 bases and J gave up 9 bases, with 17 bases separating them.

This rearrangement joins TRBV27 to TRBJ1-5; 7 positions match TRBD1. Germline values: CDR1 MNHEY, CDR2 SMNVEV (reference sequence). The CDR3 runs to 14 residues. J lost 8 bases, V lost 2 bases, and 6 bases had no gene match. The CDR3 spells CASSLTGVREPQHF. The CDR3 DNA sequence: TGTGCCAGCAGTTTAACAGGGGTTCGGGAGCCCCAGCATTTT.

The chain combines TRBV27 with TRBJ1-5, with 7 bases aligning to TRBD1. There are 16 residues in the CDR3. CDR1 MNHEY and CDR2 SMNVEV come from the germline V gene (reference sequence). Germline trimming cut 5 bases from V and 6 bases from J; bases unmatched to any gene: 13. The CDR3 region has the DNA TGTGCCAGCAGTCCAACGACAGGGAGAAGTGGTCAGCCCCAGCATTTT. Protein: CASSPTTGRSGQPQHF.

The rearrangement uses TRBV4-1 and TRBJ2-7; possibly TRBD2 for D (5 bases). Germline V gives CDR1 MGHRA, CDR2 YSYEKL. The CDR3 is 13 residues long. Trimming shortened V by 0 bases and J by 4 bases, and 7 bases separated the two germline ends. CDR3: CASSQEDSYEQYF. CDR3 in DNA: TGCGCCAGCAGCCAAGAGGACTCTTACGAGCAGTACTTC.

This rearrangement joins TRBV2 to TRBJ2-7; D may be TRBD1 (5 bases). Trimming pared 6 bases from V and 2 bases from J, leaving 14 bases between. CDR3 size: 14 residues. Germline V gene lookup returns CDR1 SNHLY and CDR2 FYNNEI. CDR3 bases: TGTGCCAGCAGGGGCGAGACAGTTCCCTACGAGCAGTACTTC. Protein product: CASRGETVPYEQYF. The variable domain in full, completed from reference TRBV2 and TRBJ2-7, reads EPEVTQTPSHQVTQMGQEVILRCVPISNHLYFYWYRQILGQKVEFLVSFYNNEISEKSEIFDDQFSVERPDGSNFTLKIRSTKLEDSAMYFCASRGETVPYEQYFGPGTRLTVT.

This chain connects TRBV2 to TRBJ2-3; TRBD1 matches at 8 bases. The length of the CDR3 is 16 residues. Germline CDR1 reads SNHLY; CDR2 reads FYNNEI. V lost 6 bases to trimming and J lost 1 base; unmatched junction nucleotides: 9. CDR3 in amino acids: CASSWSQGAGTDTQYF. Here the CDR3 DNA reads TGTGCCAGCAGCTGGAGCCAGGGGGCTGGCACAGATACGCAGTATTTT. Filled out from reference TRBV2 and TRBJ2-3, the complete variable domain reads EPEVTQTPSHQVTQMGQEVILRCVPISNHLYFYWYRQILGQKVEFLVSFYNNEISEKSEIFDDQFSVERPDGSNFTLKIRSTKLEDSAMYFCASSWSQGAGTDTQYFGPGTRLTVL.

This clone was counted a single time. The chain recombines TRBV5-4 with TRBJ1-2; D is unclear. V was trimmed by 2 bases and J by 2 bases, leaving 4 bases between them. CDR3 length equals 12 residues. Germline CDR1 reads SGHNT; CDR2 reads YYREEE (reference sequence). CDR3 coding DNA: TGTGCCAGCAGCTTTGAGAACTATGGCTACACCTTC. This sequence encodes CASSFENYGYTF.

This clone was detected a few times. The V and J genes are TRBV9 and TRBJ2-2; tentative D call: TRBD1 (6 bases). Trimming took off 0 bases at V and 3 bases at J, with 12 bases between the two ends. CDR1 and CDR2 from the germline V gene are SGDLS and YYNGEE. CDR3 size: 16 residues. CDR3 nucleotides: TGTGCCAGCAGCGTAGGACAGGACGAATACACCGGGGAGCTGTTTTTT. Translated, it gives CASSVGQDEYTGELFF.

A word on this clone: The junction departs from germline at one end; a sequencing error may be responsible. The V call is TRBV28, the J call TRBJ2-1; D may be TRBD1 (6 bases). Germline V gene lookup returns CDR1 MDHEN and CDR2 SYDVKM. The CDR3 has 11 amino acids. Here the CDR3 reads CASKMRGHVVF. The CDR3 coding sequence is TGTGCCAGCAAGATGAGGGGACATGTCGTCTTC.